This paragraph reports one T cell receptor (beta chain). No antigen is known for it. The data belong to a study of cytomegalovirus exposure and HLA in healthy donors. Clones were read by immunoSEQ multiplex PCR, and TCRdb kept only the in-frame ones, dropping some. Seen here are 70,000 to 95,000 clones, 93% observed once, and the top ten hold about 3.6%. Study results and limitations: The TCR clusters that emerged in the first cohort tended, a later analysis found, to co-occur in the roughly 120 validation repertoires.

The sample was PBMCs. This TCR was recovered from a woman younger than 45 in good health and CMV-seronegative.

The DNA for the CDR3 is TGTGCCAGCAGCTTATTGGCAGGTCTAGCCAAAAACATTCAGTACTTC. Its protein is CASSLLAGLAKNIQYF. The rearrangement joins TRBV7-2 to TRBJ2-4; D unresolved. V gave up 2 bases and J gave up 0 bases, with 11 bases separating them. Germline CDR1 and CDR2: SGHTA and FQGNSA. This CDR3 spans 16 amino acids.